Listed below are T cell receptor beta chains from one sample, sequenced in a study of molecular identifiers for immune sequencing clone quantification. TCRdb fed the PCR reads into MiXCR, producing one record per CDR3 protein. The table has around 480,000 distinct CDR3 sequences, about a fifth seen once. The specimen sequenced was naive CD8+ T cells from blood, with Jurkat cell RNA spiked in. Source of these receptors: a human donor in good health. Some libraries in this study had Jurkat cell RNA spiked in. Both conserved end residues are part of each CDR3. Each record gives: V gene, clone size, D gene, J gene, CDR3 protein, CDR3 DNA. D genes are given only for firm matches. A clone size is listed for some rows: how often the clone was seen (once, few, many), or a class if it is expanded.

>TRBV27|many|NA|TRBJ2-7
CASSLLQGWDEQYF
TGTGCCAGCAGTTTACTCCAGGGCTGGGACGAGCAGTACTTC
>TRBV19|few|NA|TRBJ1-5
CAEPVSFYSNQPQHF
TGTGCCGAACCGGTGTCATTTTATAGCAATCAGCCCCAGCATTTT
>TRBV4-1|few|TRBD2|TRBJ2-7
CASSHGTSGRAGEQYF
TGCGCCAGCAGCCATGGGACTAGCGGGAGGGCGGGCGAGCAGTACTTC
>TRBV7-9|many|NA|TRBJ1-1
CASSLTLNTEAFF
TGTGCCAGCAGCCTAACATTGAACACTGAAGCTTTCTTT
>TRBV29-1|many|NA|TRBJ1-1
CSALLQNTEAFF
TGCAGCGCCCTACTCCAGAACACTGAAGCTTTCTTT
>TRBV7-8|NA|NA|TRBJ1-5
CASSAGTSNQPQHF
TGTGCCAGCAGCGCAGGGACTAGCAATCAGCCCCAGCATTTT
>TRBV11-2|few|TRBD1|TRBJ2-7
CASSLVEWDSSYEQYF
TGTGCCAGCAGCTTAGTCGAATGGGACAGCTCCTACGAGCAGTACTTC
>TRBV6-5|many|TRBD2|TRBJ2-5
CASRITELAGTETQYF
TGTGCCAGCAGGATTACAGAGCTAGCGGGAACAGAGACCCAGTACTTC
>TRBV20-1|NA|TRBD2|TRBJ2-7
CSARATSGRIHERYF
TGCAGTGCTAGAGCGACTAGCGGGAGGATCCACGAGCGGTACTTC
>TRBV10-3|few|TRBD1|TRBJ2-2
CAISDGTGHTGELFF
TGTGCCATCAGTGATGGGACAGGGCACACCGGGGAGCTGTTTTTT
>TRBV4-1|NA|NA|TRBJ2-7
CASSQGQEISYEQYF
TGCGCCAGCAGCCAAGGGCAGGAAATATCCTACGAGCAGTACTTC
>TRBV4-3|many|TRBD2|TRBJ2-7
CASSQDRGTSYEQYF
TGCGCCAGCAGCCAAGATCGGGGGACTAGCTACGAGCAGTACTTC
>TRBV20-1|NA|NA|TRBJ1-2
CSAKKPTGANYGYTF
TGCAGTGCTAAGAAACCGACAGGAGCTAACTATGGCTACACCTTC
>TRBV7-9|few|NA|TRBJ2-7
CASSSGRTEEQYF
TGTGCCAGCAGCTCCGGAAGGACGGAAGAGCAGTACTTC
>TRBV7-6|many|NA|TRBJ1-1
CASSLAGLTEAFF
TGTGCCAGCAGCTTAGCGGGGCTGACTGAAGCTTTCTTT
>TRBV24-1|NA|NA|TRBJ2-3
CATGGFDTDTQYF
TGTGCCACGGGGGGCTTCGACACAGATACGCAGTATTTT
>TRBV28|NA|NA|TRBJ2-1
CASSLGQRGPYNEQFF
TGTGCCAGCAGTTTGGGCCAGAGGGGCCCCTACAATGAGCAGTTCTTC
>TRBV14|few|NA|TRBJ2-5
CASSQGQFGETQYF
TGTGCCAGCAGCCAAGGCCAGTTTGGGGAGACCCAGTACTTC
>TRBV4-3|few|NA|TRBJ2-7
CASSQDPGSGYEQYF
TGCGCCAGCAGCCAAGATCCAGGATCCGGTTACGAGCAGTACTTC
>TRBV2|many|NA|TRBJ1-1
CASTEGDRDCF
TGTGCCAGCACCGAGGGGGACCGAGACTGTTTT
>TRBV11-2|many|NA|TRBJ2-3
CASSLGYRVSRDTQYF
TGTGCCAGCAGCTTAGGATATAGGGTCAGCCGAGATACGCAGTATTTT
>TRBV6-5|NA|NA|TRBJ2-3
CASSYLAVSTDTQYF
TGTGCCAGCAGTTACTTAGCGGTTAGCACAGATACGCAGTATTTT
>TRBV29-1|NA|TRBD2|TRBJ2-3
CSVTVAGVRYF
TGCAGCGTTACCGTGGCGGGAGTACGATATTTT
>TRBV7-3|few|NA|TRBJ2-3
CASSPSEAATDTQYF
TGTGCCAGCAGCCCCAGCGAGGCGGCTACAGATACGCAGTATTTT
>TRBV5-6|many|NA|TRBJ2-5
CASSSTGTQYF
TGTGCCAGCAGCTCAACTGGGACCCAGTACTTC
>TRBV20-1|many|NA|TRBJ2-7
CSSIASRYEQYF
TGCAGTTCGATAGCGAGCCGCTACGAGCAGTACTTC
>TRBV3-1|NA|NA|TRBJ2-7
CASSQDKGAYEQYF
TGTGCCAGCAGCCAAGATAAGGGAGCCTACGAGCAGTACTTC
>TRBV6-4|NA|NA|TRBJ1-2
CASSPRPGTNHGYTF
TGTGCCAGCAGTCCAAGGCCGGGAACCAACCATGGCTACACCTTC
>TRBV4-3|NA|NA|TRBJ2-7
CASSQGVGGSYEQYF
TGCGCCAGCAGCCAAGGGGTAGGGGGTTCCTACGAGCAGTACTTC
>TRBV12-3/TRBV12-4|NA|NA|TRBJ2-1
CASTGTRSYNEQFF
TGTGCCAGCACCGGGACGAGATCCTACAATGAGCAGTTCTTC
>TRBV6-2/TRBV6-3|many|NA|TRBJ2-3
CASNPYPTDTQYF
TGTGCCAGCAATCCTTACCCCACGGATACGCAGTATTTT
>TRBV24-1|many|NA|TRBJ2-1
CATSKAQSSYNEQFF
TGTGCCACCAGCAAGGCACAGTCCTCCTACAATGAGCAGTTCTTC
>TRBV19|NA|NA|TRBJ2-3
CASSPQLGADTQYF
TGTGCCAGTAGTCCCCAGCTAGGGGCGGATACGCAGTATTTT
>TRBV20-1|few|NA|TRBJ2-7
CSASRTEDMTYEQYF
TGCAGTGCTAGTCGTACCGAGGACATGACCTACGAGCAGTACTTC
>TRBV20-1|many|NA|TRBJ1-4
CSARSRRQATNEKLFF
TGCAGTGCTAGAAGCCGCAGACAGGCAACTAATGAAAAACTGTTTTTT
>TRBV5-1|many|NA|TRBJ2-7
CASSPDASYEQYF
TGCGCCAGCAGCCCGGACGCTTCCTACGAGCAGTACTTC
>TRBV28|many|NA|TRBJ2-3
CASSLRDALGALSTDTQYF
TGTGCCAGCAGTCTCCGGGACGCGCTTGGGGCACTTAGCACAGATACGCAGTATTTT
>TRBV20-1|many|TRBD2|TRBJ2-7
CSARPWTSSSVEQYF
TGCAGTGCTAGACCATGGACTAGTTCTTCAGTCGAGCAGTACTTC
>TRBV4-3|NA|NA|TRBJ2-7
CASSYENVYEQYF
TGCGCCAGCAGTTACGAAAACGTCTACGAGCAGTACTTC
>TRBV11-2|NA|NA|TRBJ1-5
CASSLDTNRPQHF
TGTGCCAGCAGCTTAGATACTAATCGGCCCCAGCATTTT
>TRBV24-1|many|TRBD2|TRBJ2-5
CATSDLAELEETQYF
TGTGCCACCAGTGACCTAGCGGAATTGGAAGAGACCCAGTACTTC
>TRBV19|many|NA|TRBJ2-6
CASSFQSGRTPGANVLTF
TGTGCCAGTAGTTTCCAGTCAGGGAGAACCCCTGGGGCCAACGTCCTGACTTTC
>TRBV27|few|NA|TRBJ2-7
CASSSVPYEQYF
TGTGCCAGCAGTTCAGTCCCCTACGAGCAGTACTTC
>TRBV4-1|few|TRBD1|TRBJ1-2
CASSQDFRGRAYGYTF
TGCGCCAGCAGCCAAGATTTCAGGGGGCGGGCCTATGGCTACACCTTC
>TRBV30|few|NA|TRBJ1-4
CAWSGGKLFF
TGTGCCTGGTCCGGGGGAAAACTGTTTTTT
>TRBV24-1|NA|TRBD1|TRBJ2-1
CATSAPAGGYNEQFF
TGTGCCACCAGTGCACCGGCAGGGGGCTACAATGAGCAGTTCTTC
>TRBV10-3|NA|TRBD2|TRBJ2-7
CAIRAGQSYEQYF
TGTGCCATCAGAGCGGGGCAATCCTACGAGCAGTACTTC
>TRBV28|few|TRBD2|TRBJ2-1
CASIGRGGLNEQFF
TGTGCCAGCATAGGGCGGGGGGGACTCAATGAGCAGTTCTTC
>TRBV2|many|NA|TRBJ2-4
CASTVSLLWAEANIQYF
TGTGCCAGCACCGTTTCCCTCCTTTGGGCGGAGGCGAACATTCAGTACTTC
>TRBV7-9|few|NA|TRBJ2-7
CASSSPGFWEQYF
TGTGCCAGCAGCTCTCCTGGCTTTTGGGAGCAGTACTTC
>TRBV12-3/TRBV12-4|few|NA|TRBJ2-7
CASRPGHHYEQYF
TGTGCCAGCAGGCCGGGACATCATTACGAGCAGTACTTC
>TRBV19|NA|TRBD1|TRBJ1-4
CTSSPGTGINEKLFF
TGTACCAGTAGTCCAGGGACAGGGATTAATGAAAAACTGTTTTTT
>TRBV25-1|many|NA|TRBJ2-5
CASSDPGGVPETQYF
TGTGCCAGCAGTGACCCCGGAGGGGTCCCAGAGACCCAGTACTTC
>TRBV7-9|few|TRBD1|TRBJ1-5
CASSANPTGGRSNQPQHF
TGTGCCAGCAGCGCAAACCCCACAGGGGGTCGGAGCAATCAGCCCCAGCATTTT
>TRBV28|many|NA|TRBJ1-5
CASSLVLLGVQPQHF
TGTGCCAGCAGTTTAGTACTTCTGGGGGTCCAGCCCCAGCATTTT
>TRBV28|few|NA|TRBJ2-7
CASSFPRDTALPIHYEQYF
TGTGCCAGCAGTTTTCCCCGAGACACGGCCCTCCCGATTCACTACGAGCAGTACTTC
>TRBV7-3|NA|NA|TRBJ2-7
CASCSDGGFSYEQYF
TGTGCCAGCTGCTCCGACGGCGGGTTCTCCTACGAGCAGTACTTC
>TRBV20-1|NA|NA|TRBJ2-1
CSARDVYSYNEQFF
TGCAGTGCGAGGGACGTATACTCCTACAATGAGCAGTTCTTC
>TRBV7-6|few|NA|TRBJ2-7
CASSLPEGEQYF
TGTGCCAGCAGCTTACCCGAGGGGGAGCAGTACTTC